Below are 14 T cell receptor beta chains sequenced from a single sample in a study of T cell repertoires in ileal Crohn's disease. Generated by immunoSEQ multiplex PCR, the TCRdb table keeps only in-frame clones and is missing some. The table shows over 15,000 clones, with approximately 87% occurring only once. The specimen sequenced was ileal tissue. The receptors originated from an adult with Crohn's disease.

This chain uses TRBV5-1 with TRBJ1-1, with D unclear. This CDR3 is 13 amino acids long. V lost 2 bases to trimming and J lost 0 bases, with 5 bases between them. Per the germline V gene, CDR1 is SGHRS and CDR2 is YFSETQ. The CDR3 nucleotides are TGCGCCAGCAGCTTTGAGGTGAACACTGAAGCTTTCTTT. Encoded protein: CASSFEVNTEAFF.

This rearrangement joins TRBV29-1 to TRBJ1-2, with TRBD1 as a possible D gene (6 bases). CDR1 and CDR2 (germline): SQVTM, ANQGSEA. This CDR3 is 14 amino acids long. V lost 5 bases and J 2 bases, leaving 15 bases between the germline ends. The CDR3 reads CSVSGTRKNYGYTF. DNA of the CDR3: TGCAGCGTTTCCGGGACAAGGAAGAACTATGGCTACACCTTC.

This sequence joins TRBV6-5 and TRBJ2-1; 9 bases match TRBD2. Germline lookup yields CDR1 MNHEY and CDR2 SVGAGI. V dropped 6 bases and J dropped 6; count of bases not matched to a gene: 12. The CDR3 loop spans 16 amino acids. As DNA, the CDR3 is TGTGCCAGCAGCTACCCAAGCGGGGGGCGGTTCAATGAGCAGTTCTTC. Translation: CASSYPSGGRFNEQFF.

The chain employs TRBV19 and TRBJ1-2; TRBD1 agrees at 9 bases. The ends lost 6 bases at V and 4 bases at J; junction bases unmatched: 3. Germline CDR1 is LNHDA and CDR2 is SQIVND (reference sequence). This CDR3 spans 13 amino acids. The CDR3 sequence: CASRPTGGYGYTF. In DNA form, the CDR3 reads TGTGCCAGTAGGCCGACAGGGGGCTATGGCTACACCTTC. Drawing the rest from reference TRBV19 and TRBJ1-2, the complete variable domain is DGGITQSPKYLFRKEGQNVTLSCEQNLNHDAMYWYRQDPGQGLRLIYYSQIVNDFQKGDIAEGYSVSREKKESFPLTVTSAQKNPTAFYLCASRPTGGYGYTFGSGTRLTVV.

The V gene is TRBV18, the J gene TRBJ2-7; the match to TRBD1 covers 10 bases. With 8 bases clipped from V and 2 bases from J, the junction kept 9 bases outside the gene matches. Germline V gene sequence: CDR1 KGHSH, CDR2 LQKENI. The CDR3 is 15 residues long. CDR3 protein: CASHRQGAVTYEQYF. The DNA for the CDR3 is TGTGCCAGCCATCGACAGGGGGCGGTCACCTACGAGCAGTACTTC.

The rearrangement uses TRBV30 and TRBJ2-1, with a tentative D call TRBD2 (6 bases). This CDR3 has 17 amino acids. In germline, CDR1 is GTSNPN, CDR2 SVGIG (reference sequence). V dropped 4 bases and J dropped 0 bases, with 19 bases sitting between them. CDR3 loop: CAWMITGTPSSYNEQFF. Written as DNA, the CDR3 is TGTGCCTGGATGATAACCGGGACTCCGAGCTCCTACAATGAGCAGTTCTTC.

The chain has TRBV30 and TRBJ2-1, with TRBD2 matching 8 bases. Germline CDR1 is GTSNPN and CDR2 is SVGIG (reference sequence). After removal of 2 bases from V and 0 bases from J, the junction contained 6 bases not matched to a gene. The CDR3 covers 16 residues. The CDR3 sequence: CAWSRPGGSSYNEQFF. The CDR3 coding sequence is TGTGCCTGGAGTCGCCCGGGAGGGAGCTCCTACAATGAGCAGTTCTTC. The full variable domain, with the rest looked up from reference TRBV30 and TRBJ2-1, is SQTIHQWPATLVQPVGSPLSLECTVEGTSNPNLYWYRQAAGRGLQLLFYSVGIGQISSEVPQNLSASRPQDRQFILSSKKLLLSDSGFYLCAWSRPGGSSYNEQFFGPGTRLTVL.

V usage is TRBV10-3 and J usage is TRBJ1-4; the D gene is possibly TRBD1 (5 bases). The germline CDR1 and CDR2 sequences are ENHRY and SYGVKD. V lost 3 bases and J lost 4, with 9 bases in between. This CDR3 contains 14 residues. CDR3 coding DNA: TGTGCCATCAGTGACGGGGGGGATAATGAAAAACTGTTTTTT. The encoded protein is CAISDGGDNEKLFF.

This sequence joins TRBV4-2 and TRBJ2-3, with unresolved D. This CDR3 contains 14 residues. Germline CDR1 and CDR2: LGHNA and YNFKEQ. Trimming removed 1 base from V and 1 base from J, with 6 bases in between. The chain's CDR3 is CASSQGVGTDTQYF. For the CDR3, the DNA is TGTGCCAGCAGCCAAGGAGTTGGCACAGATACGCAGTATTTT.

The rearrangement joins TRBV5-1 to TRBJ1-3; the D is unclear. V lost 0 bases and J lost 4, with 11 bases in between. Germline-derived CDR1 and CDR2 are SGHRS and YFSETQ. The CDR3 is 15 amino acids. CDR3 residues: CASSLVGVEGNTIYF. The CDR3 bases are TGCGCCAGCAGCTTGGTCGGGGTTGAAGGAAACACCATATATTTT.

The J gene is TRBJ2-4, the V gene TRBV7-2, with TRBD2 matching over 8 bases. CDR1 is SGHTA, CDR2 FQGNSA, per germline. The CDR3 extends over 15 amino acids. V gave up 1 base and J gave up 8 bases; unmatched junction bases: 7. CDR3 loop: CASSLEAGGYDIQYF. The CDR3 bases are TGTGCCAGCAGCTTAGAGGCGGGGGGATACGACATTCAGTACTTC.

V and J are TRBV7-2 and TRBJ1-1, with D possibly being TRBD1 (5 bases). Germline CDR1 is SGHTA and CDR2 is FQGNSA. The V gene lost 1 base and the J gene lost 7 bases, with 10 bases spanning the gap. This CDR3 spans 13 amino acids. CDR3 sequence (DNA): TGTGCCAGCAGCTTAGGTTCCCAGGGTGAAGCTTTCTTT. Amino acid sequence: CASSLGSQGEAFF.

The rearrangement links TRBV6-5 to TRBJ2-1; TRBD2 aligns across 7 bases. CDR1 MNHEY and CDR2 SVGAGI come from the germline V gene. The CDR3 loop spans 15 amino acids. V lost 6 bases, J lost 8 bases, and 13 bases stayed unmatched. CDR3 sequence reads: CASSPVPGEGDEQFF. In DNA, the CDR3 is TGTGCCAGCAGCCCAGTTCCCGGGGAGGGCGATGAGCAGTTCTTC.

The chain joins TRBV19 to TRBJ2-7, with D possibly matching TRBD1 (6 bases). Trimming left V 6 bases short and J 3 bases short, with 15 bases between. From germline, CDR1 is LNHDA and CDR2 SQIVND (reference sequence). The length of the CDR3 is 14 residues. CDR3: CASSRSRGIYEQYF. The CDR3 DNA reads TGTGCCAGTAGCCGCTCGAGGGGGATCTACGAGCAGTACTTC.